The 9 T cell receptor beta chains below all came from one sample that was sequenced in a study of cytomegalovirus exposure and HLA in healthy donors (dated by TCRdb to about 2017). Receptors were amplified or captured by the immunoSEQ multiplex PCR assay. The multiplex PCR relied on a mix of 60 forward primers for TCR Vbeta segments and 13 reverse primers for TCR Jbeta segments. TCRdb provides this immuneACCESS table in a form limited to in-frame rearrangements. Some clones are lacking; in checked studies, under half of them reflect an unresolved V gene, and why the rest are absent is not known. The sample includes approximately 100,000 clones, with 9.5% to 13% observed a single time. The ten largest clones represent roughly 5% of the sample. The sequencing input was PBMCs. Receptors originate from a man aged 35 to 55 in good health and CMV-seropositive.

This clone was found a few times. Other nucleotide sequences in the sample specify the same CDR3. The genes are TRBV5-1 and TRBJ2-7; 9 nucleotides agree with TRBD1. V lost 4 bases to trimming and J lost 4 bases; unmatched junction nucleotides: 6. Germline CDR1 is SGHRS and CDR2 is YFSETQ. This CDR3 region has 14 residues. CDR3 residues: CASSPGQGGYEQYF. The CDR3 DNA reads TGCGCCAGCAGCCCGGGACAGGGTGGATACGAGCAGTACTTC.

This CDR3 reads CASTLGTAGANVLTF. The CDR3 bases are TGTGCCAGCACCCTTGGGACAGCTGGGGCCAACGTCCTGACTTTC. V gene TRBV27 combines with J gene TRBJ2-6, with 7 bases that match TRBD1. Germline CDR1 MNHEY, CDR2 SMNVEV (reference sequence). V was pared by 7 bases and J by 2 bases, with 5 bases of the junction left unmatched. The CDR3 totals 15 residues. Complete variable domain (other parts from reference TRBV27 and TRBJ2-6): EAQVTQNPRYLITVTGKKLTVTCSQNMNHEYMSWYRQDPGLGLRQIYYSMNVEVTDKGDVPEGYKVSRKEKRNFPLILESPSPNQTSLYFCASTLGTAGANVLTFGAGSRLTVL.

The table lists this clone with a few counts. Here the CDR3 DNA reads TGTGCCAGCAGGCTCGGGGGGCTTTACGAGCAGTACTTC. This gives the protein CASRLGGLYEQYF. The V and J genes are TRBV7-2 and TRBJ2-7; tentatively, D is TRBD2 (7 bases). Germline V CDR1 and CDR2: SGHTA, FQGNSA. The V end was cut by 6 bases, the J end by 4 bases, with 13 bases between. The CDR3 is 13 residues long. Full variable domain (remainder filled in from reference TRBV7-2 and TRBJ2-7): GAGVSQSPSNKVTEKGKDVELRCDPISGHTALYWYRQSLGQGLEFLIYFQGNSAPDKSGLPSDRFSAERTGGSVSTLTIQRTQQEDSAVYLCASRLGGLYEQYFGPGTRLTVT.

This clone has a handful of counts. The V gene is TRBV20-1, the J gene TRBJ2-7; D is perhaps TRBD1 (6 bases). Germline CDR1 reads DFQATT; CDR2 reads SNEGSKA (reference sequence). The CDR3 loop spans 11 amino acids. The germline V and J ends were trimmed by 3 bases and 5 bases, with 8 bases remaining between them. In DNA form, the CDR3 reads TGCAGTGCTAGCCGACAGGACGAGCAGTACTTC. Amino acid sequence: CSASRQDEQYF.

This clone came up a few times. The chain is built from TRBV9 and TRBJ1-4; D is uncertain. Looked up from germline, CDR1 is SGDLS and CDR2 is YYNGEE. The CDR3 has 14 amino acids. V dropped 7 bases and J dropped 2 bases, with 12 bases sitting between them. CDR3 in amino acids: CASGPSGTNEKLFF. The CDR3 nucleotides read TGTGCCAGCGGCCCCAGTGGTACTAATGAAAAACTGTTTTTT.

This clone was seen a handful of times. The CDR3 here is CASFRGGQPEAFF. The CDR3 bases are TGTGCCAGCTTCCGGGGGGGACAGCCTGAAGCTTTCTTT. The gene calls are TRBV2 and TRBJ1-1, with 7 bases aligning to TRBD1. From germline, CDR1 is SNHLY and CDR2 FYNNEI. The CDR3 is 13 amino acids. Unmatched junction bases numbered 9, after V lost 8 bases and J lost 6 bases.

The rearrangement uses TRBV4-1 and TRBJ2-7; 8 nucleotides line up with TRBD2. CDR1 and CDR2 from the germline V gene are MGHRA and YSYEKL. The CDR3 sequence is 18 residues long. The J segment lost 3 bases and the V segment lost 0 bases, leaving 13 bases of the junction unmatched. CDR3 region: CASSQDRVLMAGGYEQYF. As DNA, the CDR3 is TGCGCCAGCAGCCAAGATAGAGTTTTGATGGCGGGAGGCTACGAGCAGTACTTC.

The V and J genes are TRBV15 and TRBJ2-2; weak D call: TRBD2 (5 bases). Trimming left V 0 bases short and J 1 base short, with 12 bases between. This CDR3 contains 17 residues. Germline V gene sequence: CDR1 LNHNV, CDR2 YYDKDF (reference sequence). CDR3 sequence (DNA): TGTGCCACCAGCAGAGATCTGACTAACATGAACACCGGGGAGCTGTTTTTT. The encoded protein is CATSRDLTNMNTGELFF.

Only a few counts were recorded for this clone. V gene TRBV20-1 combines with J gene TRBJ2-2; D remains unclear. This CDR3 spans 11 amino acids. Trimming stripped 7 bases from V and 3 bases from J, with 6 bases between. Per germline, CDR1 DFQATT and CDR2 SNEGSKA (reference sequence). CDR3 sequence: CSGQDTGELFF. The CDR3 region has the DNA TGCAGTGGCCAGGACACCGGGGAGCTGTTTTTT.